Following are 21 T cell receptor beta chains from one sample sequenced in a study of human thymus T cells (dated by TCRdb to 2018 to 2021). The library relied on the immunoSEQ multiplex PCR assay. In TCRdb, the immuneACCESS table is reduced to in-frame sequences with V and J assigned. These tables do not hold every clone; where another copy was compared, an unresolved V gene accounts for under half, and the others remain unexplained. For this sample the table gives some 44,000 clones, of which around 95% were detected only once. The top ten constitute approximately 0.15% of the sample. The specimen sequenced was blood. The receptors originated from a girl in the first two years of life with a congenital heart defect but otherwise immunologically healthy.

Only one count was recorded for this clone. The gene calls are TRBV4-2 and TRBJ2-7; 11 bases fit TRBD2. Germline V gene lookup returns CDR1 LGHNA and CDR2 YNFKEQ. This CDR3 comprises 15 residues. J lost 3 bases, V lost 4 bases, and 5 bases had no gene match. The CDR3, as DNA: TGTGCCAGCAGCCCTCTAGCGGGAGGCCTCTACGAGCAGTACTTC. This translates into CASSPLAGGLYEQYF.

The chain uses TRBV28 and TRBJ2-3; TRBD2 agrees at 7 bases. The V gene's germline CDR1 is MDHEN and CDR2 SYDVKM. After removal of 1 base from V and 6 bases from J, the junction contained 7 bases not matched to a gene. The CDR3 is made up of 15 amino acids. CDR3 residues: CASSLSSSGADTQYF. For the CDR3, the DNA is TGTGCCAGCAGTTTATCATCAAGCGGGGCGGATACGCAGTATTTT.

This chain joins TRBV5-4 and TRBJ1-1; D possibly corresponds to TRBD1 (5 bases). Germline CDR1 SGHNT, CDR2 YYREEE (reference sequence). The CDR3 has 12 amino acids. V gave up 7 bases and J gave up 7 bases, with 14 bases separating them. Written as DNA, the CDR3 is TGTGCCAGCGCTCCACGGGGCTTTGAAGCTTTCTTT. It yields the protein CASAPRGFEAFF.

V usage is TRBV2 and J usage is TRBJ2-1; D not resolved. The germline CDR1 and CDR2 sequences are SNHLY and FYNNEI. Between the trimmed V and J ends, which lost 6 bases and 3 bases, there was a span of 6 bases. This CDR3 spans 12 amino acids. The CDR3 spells CASRPRYNEQFF. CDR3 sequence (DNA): TGTGCCAGCAGGCCTCGCTACAATGAGCAGTTCTTC.

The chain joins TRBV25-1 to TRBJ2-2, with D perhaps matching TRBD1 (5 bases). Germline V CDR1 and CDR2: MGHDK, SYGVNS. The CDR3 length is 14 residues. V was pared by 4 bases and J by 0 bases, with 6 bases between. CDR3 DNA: TGTGCCAGCAGTGCACAGGCGAACACCGGGGAGCTGTTTTTT. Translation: CASSAQANTGELFF.

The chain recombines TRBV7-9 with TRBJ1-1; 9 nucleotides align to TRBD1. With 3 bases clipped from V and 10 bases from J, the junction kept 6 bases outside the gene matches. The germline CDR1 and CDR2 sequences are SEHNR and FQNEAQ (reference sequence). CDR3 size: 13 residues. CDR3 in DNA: TGTGCCAGCAGCTTGGGGACAGGGAGGGGAGCTTTCTTT. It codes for CASSLGTGRGAFF. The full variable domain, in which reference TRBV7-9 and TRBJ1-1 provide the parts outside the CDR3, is DTGVSQNPRHKITKRGQNVTFRCDPISEHNRLYWYRQTLGQGPEFLTYFQNEAQLEKSRLLSDRFSAERPKGSFSTLEIQRTEQGDSAMYLCASSLGTGRGAFFGQGTRLTVV.

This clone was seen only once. DNA for the CDR3: TGTGCCTGGAGTGTCCGGGGGGAAGTTAATCAGCCCCAGCATTTT. It is translated as CAWSVRGEVNQPQHF. The rearrangement links TRBV30 to TRBJ1-5; a possible D gene is TRBD1 (5 bases). Per the germline V gene, CDR1 is GTSNPN and CDR2 is SVGIG (reference sequence). The CDR3 totals 15 residues. V was clipped by 0 bases and J by 4 bases, with 13 bases between them.

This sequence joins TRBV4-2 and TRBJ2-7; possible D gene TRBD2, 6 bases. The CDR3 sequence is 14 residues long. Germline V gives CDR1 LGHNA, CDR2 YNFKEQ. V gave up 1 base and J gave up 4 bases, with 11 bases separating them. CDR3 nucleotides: TGTGCCAGCAGCCAAGCCCCTAGCGCGTACGAGCAGTACTTC. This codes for CASSQAPSAYEQYF.

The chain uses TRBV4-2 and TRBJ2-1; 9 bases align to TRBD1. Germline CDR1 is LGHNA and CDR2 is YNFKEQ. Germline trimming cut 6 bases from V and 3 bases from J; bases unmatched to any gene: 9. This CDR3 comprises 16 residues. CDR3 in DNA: TGTGCCAGCAGGCCGACCGACAGGGGGTTCTACAATGAGCAGTTCTTC. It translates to CASRPTDRGFYNEQFF.

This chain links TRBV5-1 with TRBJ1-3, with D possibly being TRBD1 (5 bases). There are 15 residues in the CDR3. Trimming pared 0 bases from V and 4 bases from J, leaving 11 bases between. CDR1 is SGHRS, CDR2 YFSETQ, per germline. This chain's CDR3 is CASSLVGPSGNTIYF. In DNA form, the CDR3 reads TGCGCCAGCAGCTTGGTGGGGCCATCAGGAAACACCATATATTTT.

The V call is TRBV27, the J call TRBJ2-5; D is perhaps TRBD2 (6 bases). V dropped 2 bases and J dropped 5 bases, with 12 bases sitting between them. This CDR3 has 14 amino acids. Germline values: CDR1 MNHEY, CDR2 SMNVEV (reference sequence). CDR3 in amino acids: CASSLGTRGETQYF. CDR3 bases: TGTGCCAGCAGTTTAGGGACCCGGGGGGAGACCCAGTACTTC.

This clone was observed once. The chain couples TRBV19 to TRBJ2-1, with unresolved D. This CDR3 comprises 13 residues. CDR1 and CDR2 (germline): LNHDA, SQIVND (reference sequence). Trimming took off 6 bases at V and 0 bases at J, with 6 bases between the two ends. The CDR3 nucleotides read TGTGCCAGTAGGCCCAGCTCCTACAATGAGCAGTTCTTC. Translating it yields CASRPSSYNEQFF.

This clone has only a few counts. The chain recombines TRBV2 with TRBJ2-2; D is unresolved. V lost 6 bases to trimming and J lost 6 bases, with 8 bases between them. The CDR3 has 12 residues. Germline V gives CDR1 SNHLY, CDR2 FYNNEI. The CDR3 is CASSPHAGELFF. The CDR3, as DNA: TGTGCCAGCAGCCCCCATGCCGGGGAGCTGTTTTTT.

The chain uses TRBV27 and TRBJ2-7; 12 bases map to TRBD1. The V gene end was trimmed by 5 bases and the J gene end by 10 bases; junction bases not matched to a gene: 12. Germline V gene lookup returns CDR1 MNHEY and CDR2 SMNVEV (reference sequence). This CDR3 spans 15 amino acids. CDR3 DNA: TGTGCCAGCAGTAGTGGGACAGGGGGCTTCGAGGAACAGTACTTC. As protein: CASSSGTGGFEEQYF.

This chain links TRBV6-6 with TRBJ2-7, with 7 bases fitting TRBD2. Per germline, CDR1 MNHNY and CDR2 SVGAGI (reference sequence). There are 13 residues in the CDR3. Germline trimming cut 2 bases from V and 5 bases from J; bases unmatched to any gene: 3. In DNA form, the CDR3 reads TGTGCCAGCAGTTACGGGAGGGCCCACGAGCAGTACTTC. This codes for CASSYGRAHEQYF.

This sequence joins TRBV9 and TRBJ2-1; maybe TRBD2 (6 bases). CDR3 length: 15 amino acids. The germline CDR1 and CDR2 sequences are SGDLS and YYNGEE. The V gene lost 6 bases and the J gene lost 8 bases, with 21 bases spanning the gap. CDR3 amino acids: CASTPTAVGGYEQFF. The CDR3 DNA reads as TGTGCCAGCACCCCTACTGCGGTGGGGGGTTATGAGCAGTTCTTC.

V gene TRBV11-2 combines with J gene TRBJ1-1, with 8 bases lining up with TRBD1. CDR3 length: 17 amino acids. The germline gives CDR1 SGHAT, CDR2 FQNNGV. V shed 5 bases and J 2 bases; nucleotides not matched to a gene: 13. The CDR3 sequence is CASSLGQGTRGNTEAFF. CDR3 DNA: TGTGCCAGCAGCCTTGGACAGGGTACGAGGGGAAACACTGAAGCTTTCTTT. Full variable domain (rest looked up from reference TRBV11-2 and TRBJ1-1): EAGVAQSPRYKIIEKRQSVAFWCNPISGHATLYWYQQILGQGPKLLIQFQNNGVVDDSQLPKDRFSAERLKGVDSTLKIQPAKLEDSAVYLCASSLGQGTRGNTEAFFGQGTRLTVV.

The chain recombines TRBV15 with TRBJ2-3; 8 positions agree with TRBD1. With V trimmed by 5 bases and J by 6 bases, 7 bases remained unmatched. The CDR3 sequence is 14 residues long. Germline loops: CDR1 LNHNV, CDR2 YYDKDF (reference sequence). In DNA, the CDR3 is TGTGCCACCAGCGGACAGGGTATGATGGATACGCAGTATTTT. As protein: CATSGQGMMDTQYF.

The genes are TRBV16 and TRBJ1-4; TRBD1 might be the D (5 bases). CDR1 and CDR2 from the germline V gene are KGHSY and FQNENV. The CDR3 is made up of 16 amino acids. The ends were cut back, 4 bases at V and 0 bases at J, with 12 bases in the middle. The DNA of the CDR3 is TGTGCCAGCAGCCCAGGGCGCCTTGCAACTAATGAAAAACTGTTTTTT. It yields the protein CASSPGRLATNEKLFF.

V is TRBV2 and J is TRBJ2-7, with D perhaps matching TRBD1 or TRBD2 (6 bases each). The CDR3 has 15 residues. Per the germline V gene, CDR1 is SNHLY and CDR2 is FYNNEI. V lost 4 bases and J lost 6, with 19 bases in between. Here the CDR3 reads CASSGRLGGWFEQYF. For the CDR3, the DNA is TGTGCCAGCAGTGGTCGACTAGGGGGGTGGTTCGAGCAGTACTTC.

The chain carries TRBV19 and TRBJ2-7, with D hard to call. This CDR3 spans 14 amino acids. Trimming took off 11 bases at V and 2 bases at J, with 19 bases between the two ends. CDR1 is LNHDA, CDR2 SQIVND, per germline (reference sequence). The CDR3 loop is CASSPPGRTYEQYF. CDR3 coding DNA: TGTGCCTCCTCACCACCGGGCCGAACCTACGAGCAGTACTTC.